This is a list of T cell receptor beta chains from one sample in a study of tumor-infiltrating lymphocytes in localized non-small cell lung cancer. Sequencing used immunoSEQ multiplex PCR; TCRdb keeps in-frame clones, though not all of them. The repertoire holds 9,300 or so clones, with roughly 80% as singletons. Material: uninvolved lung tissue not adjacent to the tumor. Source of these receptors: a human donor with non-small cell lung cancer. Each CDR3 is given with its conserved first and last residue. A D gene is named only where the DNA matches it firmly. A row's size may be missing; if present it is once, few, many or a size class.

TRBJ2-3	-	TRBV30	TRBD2	CAWSPTRLTSGVSTDTQYF	TGTGCCTGGAGTCCCACCCGGCTTACTAGCGGGGTTAGCACAGATACGCAGTATTTT
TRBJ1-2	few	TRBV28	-	CASRQGDYGYTF	TGTGCCAGCAGACAGGGTGACTATGGCTACACCTTC
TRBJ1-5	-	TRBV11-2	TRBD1	CASSLGTGTNQPQHF	TGTGCCAGCAGCTTAGGGACAGGGACCAATCAGCCCCAGCATTTT
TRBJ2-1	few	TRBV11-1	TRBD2	CASSHRLAGNNEQFF	TGTGCCAGCAGTCACCGACTAGCGGGTAACAATGAGCAGTTCTTC
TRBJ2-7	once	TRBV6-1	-	CASSGGYGGPREQYF	TGTGCCAGCAGTGGAGGGTACGGGGGCCCTCGCGAGCAGTACTTC
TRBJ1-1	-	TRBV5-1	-	CASSRGWGNTEAFF	TGCGCCAGCAGCCGAGGGTGGGGGAACACTGAAGCTTTCTTT
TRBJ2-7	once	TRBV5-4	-	CASSAVGFYEQYF	TGTGCCAGCAGCGCGGTAGGGTTTTACGAGCAGTACTTC
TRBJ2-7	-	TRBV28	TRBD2	CASSSMGLAGGHEQYF	TGTGCCAGCAGTTCGATGGGACTAGCGGGAGGCCACGAGCAGTACTTC
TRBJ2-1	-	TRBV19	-	CASSIGQRSYNEQFF	TGTGCCAGTAGTATCGGGCAGCGCTCCTACAATGAGCAGTTCTTC
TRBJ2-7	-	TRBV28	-	CASSLSAGFYEQYF	TGTGCCAGCAGTTTATCGGCGGGATTCTACGAGCAGTACTTC
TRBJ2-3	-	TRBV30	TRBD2	CAWVTSGTDTQYF	TGTGCCTGGGTTACTAGCGGCACAGATACGCAGTATTTT
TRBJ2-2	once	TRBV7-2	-	CASRGGIAGELFF	TGTGCCAGCAGGGGCGGGATTGCCGGGGAGCTGTTTTTT
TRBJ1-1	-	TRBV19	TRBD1	CASSWTGMNTEAFF	TGTGCCAGTAGCTGGACAGGGATGAACACTGAAGCTTTCTTT
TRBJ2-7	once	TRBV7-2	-	CASSFGGAQYF	TGTGCCAGCAGCTTCGGCGGCGCGCAGTACTTC
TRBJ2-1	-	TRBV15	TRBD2	CATHGGGEREGTYNEQFF	TGTGCCACCCACGGGGGTGGCGAGCGGGAGGGGACCTACAATGAGCAGTTCTTC
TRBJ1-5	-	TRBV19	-	CASSIRQQGNQPQHF	TGTGCCAGTAGTATACGGCAACAGGGCAATCAGCCCCAGCATTTT
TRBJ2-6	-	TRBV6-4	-	CASSDDSGANVLTF	TGTGCCAGCAGTGACGACTCTGGGGCCAACGTCCTGACTTTC
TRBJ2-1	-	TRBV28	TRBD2	CASSRDPWGEGYNEQFF	TGTGCCAGCAGTAGAGACCCTTGGGGGGAGGGCTACAATGAGCAGTTCTTC
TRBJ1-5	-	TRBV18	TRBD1	CASSPSTGGSSQPQHF	TGTGCCAGCTCACCATCGACAGGGGGCTCTAGTCAGCCCCAGCATTTT
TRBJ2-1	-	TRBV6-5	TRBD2	CASSYASGTYNEQFF	TGTGCCAGCAGTTACGCTAGCGGGACCTACAATGAGCAGTTCTTC
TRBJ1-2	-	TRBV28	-	CASSYTDNYGYTF	TGTGCCAGCAGTTACACCGATAACTATGGCTACACCTTC
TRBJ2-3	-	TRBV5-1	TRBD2	CATSPSGSISDTQYF	TGCGCCACCTCTCCGAGCGGGAGTATCTCAGATACGCAGTATTTT
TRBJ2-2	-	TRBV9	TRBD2	CASSVAGGITTGELFF	TGTGCCAGCAGCGTAGCGGGAGGGATAACCACCGGGGAGCTGTTTTTT
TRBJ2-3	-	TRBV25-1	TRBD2	CASSEPGLAGAGTDTQYF	TGTGCCAGCAGTGAACCGGGACTAGCGGGAGCGGGTACAGATACGCAGTATTTT
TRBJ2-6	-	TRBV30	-	CAWSRGVGGDVLTF	TGTGCCTGGAGCCGGGGAGTTGGAGGGGACGTCCTGACTTTC
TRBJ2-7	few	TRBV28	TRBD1	CASTRQGRAYEQYF	TGTGCCAGCACCAGACAGGGTAGGGCCTACGAGCAGTACTTC
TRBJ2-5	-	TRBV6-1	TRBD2	CASSEEASGSRTQYF	TGTGCCAGCAGTGAAGAGGCTAGCGGATCTCGGACCCAGTACTTC
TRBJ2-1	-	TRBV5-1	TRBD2	CASSLVGGLEGDEQFF	TGCGCCAGCAGCTTGGTGGGAGGGTTAGAAGGGGATGAGCAGTTCTTC
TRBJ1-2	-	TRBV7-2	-	CASSLAGVDLHGYTF	TGTGCCAGCAGCTTAGCGGGGGTGGACCTACATGGCTACACCTTC
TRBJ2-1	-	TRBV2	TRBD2	CASSQGLAGPNEQFF	TGTGCCAGCAGTCAAGGACTAGCGGGACCCAATGAGCAGTTCTTC
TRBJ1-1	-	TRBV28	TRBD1	CASSPGGGNTEAFF	TGTGCCAGCAGTCCAGGGGGGGGAAACACTGAAGCTTTCTTT
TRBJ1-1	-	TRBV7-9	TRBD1	CASSLGQGVTNTEAFF	TGTGCCAGCAGCTTAGGACAGGGGGTGACGAACACTGAAGCTTTCTTT
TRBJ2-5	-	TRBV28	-	CASSQQETQYF	TGTGCCAGCAGCCAACAAGAGACCCAGTACTTC
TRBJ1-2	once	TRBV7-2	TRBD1	CASSLSTGGVYGYTF	TGTGCCAGCAGCTTAAGTACAGGGGGTGTCTATGGCTACACCTTC
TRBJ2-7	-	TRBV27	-	CASSLWGPPYEQYF	TGTGCCAGCAGTTTATGGGGGCCTCCCTACGAGCAGTACTTC
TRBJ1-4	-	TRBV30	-	CAWSADATEKLFF	TGTGCCTGGAGTGCGGACGCGACTGAAAAACTGTTTTTT
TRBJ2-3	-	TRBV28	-	CASSPSGIQDTQYF	TGTGCCAGCAGTCCCTCGGGAATACAAGATACGCAGTATTTT
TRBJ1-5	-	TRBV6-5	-	CASKAASNQPQHF	TGTGCCAGCAAGGCGGCTAGCAATCAGCCCCAGCATTTT
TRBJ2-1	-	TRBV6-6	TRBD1	CASEGAVYNEQFF	TGTGCCAGCGAGGGGGCAGTCTACAATGAGCAGTTCTTC
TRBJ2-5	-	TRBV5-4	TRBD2	CASSSLAEQETQYF	TGTGCCAGCAGCTCCCTAGCGGAACAAGAGACCCAGTACTTC
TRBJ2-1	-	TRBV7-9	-	CASSFDGIPTNEQFF	TGTGCCAGCAGCTTTGACGGAATTCCTACAAATGAGCAGTTCTTC
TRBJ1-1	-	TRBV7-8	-	CASSPGVPGEAFF	TGTGCCAGCAGCCCGGGGGTCCCAGGAGAAGCTTTCTTT
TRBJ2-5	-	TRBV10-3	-	CAISESWANGETQYF	TGTGCCATCAGTGAGTCATGGGCAAACGGGGAGACCCAGTACTTC
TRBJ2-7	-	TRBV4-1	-	CASSQKALTDGFGYEQYF	TGCGCCAGCAGCCAAAAGGCCCTCACAGACGGGTTTGGCTACGAGCAGTACTTC
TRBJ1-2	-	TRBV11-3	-	CASSLTSRGNGYTF	TGTGCCAGCAGCTTAACGTCCAGGGGAAACGGCTACACCTTC
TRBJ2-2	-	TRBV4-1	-	CASSQRWRGEYSDTGELFF	TGCGCCAGCAGCCAACGGTGGCGGGGCGAATACTCTGACACCGGGGAGCTGTTTTTT
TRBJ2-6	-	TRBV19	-	CASSLPLGQDYSGANVLTF	TGTGCCAGTAGTCTACCCTTAGGACAGGACTACTCTGGGGCCAACGTCCTGACTTTC
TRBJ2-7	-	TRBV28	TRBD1	CASSEPGQSTYEQYF	TGTGCCAGCAGTGAACCGGGACAGAGTACCTACGAGCAGTACTTC
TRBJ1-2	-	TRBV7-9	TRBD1	CASSSGQLYGYTF	TGTGCCAGCAGTTCGGGACAGCTCTATGGCTACACCTTC
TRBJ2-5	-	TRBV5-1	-	CASSFLGGETQYF	TGCGCCAGCAGCTTCCTTGGGGGAGAGACCCAGTACTTC
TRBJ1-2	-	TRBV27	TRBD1	CASSLRGQGGAYGYTF	TGTGCCAGCAGTCTCCGGGGACAGGGGGGAGCTTATGGCTACACCTTC
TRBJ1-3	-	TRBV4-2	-	CASRPNPGRDHSGNTIYF	TGTGCCAGCAGGCCTAACCCGGGACGGGATCACTCTGGAAACACCATATACTTT
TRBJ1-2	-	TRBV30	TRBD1	CAWRGGRGYYGYTF	TGTGCCTGGAGAGGAGGCAGGGGGTACTATGGCTACACCTTC
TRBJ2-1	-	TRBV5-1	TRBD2	CASSQLAGIDNEQFF	TGCGCCAGCAGCCAACTAGCGGGAATTGACAATGAGCAGTTCTTC